The clone carrying this T cell receptor (beta chain) was picked up one time. The target antigen is unknown. The entry originates in a study of cytomegalovirus exposure and HLA in healthy donors. Study conclusions and caveats: Generally TCR sequences proved uncommon, though certain public TCRs appeared in numerous donors. There were 150 to 200 TCR beta chains listed as cytomegalovirus-associated. It was reported that the classifier diagnosed cytomegalovirus status with high specificity and sensitivity in both the original and validation cohorts.

Profiled with immunoSEQ multiplex PCR; TCRdb holds only in-frame clones, not every one. This sample yields fewer than 250,000 clones, of which around 87% are seen a single time; roughly 2% belongs to the top ten. Between the trimmed V and J ends, which lost 4 bases and 0 bases, there was a span of 10 bases. This CDR3 has 15 amino acids. Germline V gene lookup returns CDR1 SGHNT and CDR2 YYREEE (reference sequence). The donors were in the roughly 120-subject validation cohort; that cohort was separate from the approximately 700-subject first cohort. Sequenced: PBMCs. The TCR originated in a young woman in good health and CMV-seropositive. The chain uses TRBV5-4 and TRBJ2-2, with a possible D match to TRBD2 (6 bases). The CDR3 DNA follows: TGTGCCAGCAGCACCGGGACTTCGAACACCGGGGAGCTGTTTTTT. Translation: CASSTGTSNTGELFF.